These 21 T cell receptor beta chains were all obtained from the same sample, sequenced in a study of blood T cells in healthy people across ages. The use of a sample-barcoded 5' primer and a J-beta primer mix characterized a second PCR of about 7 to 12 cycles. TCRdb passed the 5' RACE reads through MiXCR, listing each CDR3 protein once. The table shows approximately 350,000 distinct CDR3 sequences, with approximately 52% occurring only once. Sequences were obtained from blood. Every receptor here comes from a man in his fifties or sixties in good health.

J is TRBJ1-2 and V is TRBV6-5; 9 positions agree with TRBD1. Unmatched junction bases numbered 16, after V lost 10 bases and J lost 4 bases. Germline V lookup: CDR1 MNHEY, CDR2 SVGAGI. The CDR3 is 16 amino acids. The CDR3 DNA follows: TGTGCCACCCAGGGACCCATGGACAGGGGAACCTATGGCTACACCTTC. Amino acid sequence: CATQGPMDRGTYGYTF.

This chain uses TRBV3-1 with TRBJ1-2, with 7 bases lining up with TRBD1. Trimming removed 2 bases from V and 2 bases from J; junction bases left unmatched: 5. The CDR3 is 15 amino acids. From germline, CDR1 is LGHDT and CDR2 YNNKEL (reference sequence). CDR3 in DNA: TGTGCCAGCAGCCAATCTTCGACAGGGAACTATGGCTACACCTTC. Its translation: CASSQSSTGNYGYTF.

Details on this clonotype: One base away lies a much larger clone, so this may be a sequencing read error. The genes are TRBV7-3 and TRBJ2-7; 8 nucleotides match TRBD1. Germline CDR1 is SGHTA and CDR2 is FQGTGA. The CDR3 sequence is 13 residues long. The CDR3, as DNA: TGTACCAGCAGCTCCGACAGGGGCTACGAGCAGTACTTC. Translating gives CTSSSDRGYEQYF.

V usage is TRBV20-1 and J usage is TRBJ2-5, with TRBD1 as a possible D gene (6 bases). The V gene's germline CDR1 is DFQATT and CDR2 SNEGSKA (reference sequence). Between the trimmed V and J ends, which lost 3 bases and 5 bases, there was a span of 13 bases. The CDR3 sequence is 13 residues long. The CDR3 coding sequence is TGCAGTGCTAGGACAGGCGGTGGGGAGACCCAGTACTTC. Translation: CSARTGGGETQYF.

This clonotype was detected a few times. The CDR3 is CASSTNGRAGVNEQFF. CDR3 nucleotides: TGTGCCAGCAGCACAAACGGACGAGCGGGAGTAAATGAGCAGTTCTTC. V and J are TRBV7-2 and TRBJ2-1; TRBD2 aligns across 8 bases. J gave up 7 bases and V 5 bases, and 13 bases lay outside the gene matches. Germline V lookup: CDR1 SGHTA, CDR2 FQGNSA. This CDR3 spans 16 amino acids.

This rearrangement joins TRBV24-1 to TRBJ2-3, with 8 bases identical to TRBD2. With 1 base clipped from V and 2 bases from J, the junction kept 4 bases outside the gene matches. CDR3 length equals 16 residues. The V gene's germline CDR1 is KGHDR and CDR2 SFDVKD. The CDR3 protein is CATSDFREGPTDTQYF. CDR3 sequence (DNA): TGTGCCACCAGTGATTTTCGGGAGGGCCCCACAGATACGCAGTATTTT.

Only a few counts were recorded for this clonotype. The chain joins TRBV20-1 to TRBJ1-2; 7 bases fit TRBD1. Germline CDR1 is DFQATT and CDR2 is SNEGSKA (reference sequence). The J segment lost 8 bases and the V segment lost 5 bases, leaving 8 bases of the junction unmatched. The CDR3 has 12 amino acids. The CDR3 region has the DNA TGCAGTGCTCAGGGGGGGGCGGAAGGCTACACCTTC. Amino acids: CSAQGGAEGYTF.

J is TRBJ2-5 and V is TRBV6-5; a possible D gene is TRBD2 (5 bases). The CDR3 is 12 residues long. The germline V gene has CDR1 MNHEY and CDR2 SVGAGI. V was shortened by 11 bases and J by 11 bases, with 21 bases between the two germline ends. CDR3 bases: TGTGCCGGCGGACCGTCGTCGGGGAAGCAGTACTTC. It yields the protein CAGGPSSGKQYF.

The CDR3 loop is CASSPRGDSNQPQHF. DNA of the CDR3: TGTGCCAGCAGCCCACGGGGGGATAGCAATCAGCCCCAGCATTTT. The chain has TRBV9 and TRBJ1-5, with a tentative D call TRBD1 (5 bases). Germline CDR1 and CDR2: SGDLS and YYNGEE. The V gene lost 4 bases and the J gene lost 0 bases, with 11 bases spanning the gap. The CDR3 is made up of 15 amino acids.

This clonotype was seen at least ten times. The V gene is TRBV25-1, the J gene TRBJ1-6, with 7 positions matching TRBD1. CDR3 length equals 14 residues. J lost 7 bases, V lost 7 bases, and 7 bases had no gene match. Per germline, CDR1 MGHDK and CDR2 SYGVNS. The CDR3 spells CASTLGTENSPLHF. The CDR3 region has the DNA TGTGCCAGCACCCTTGGGACAGAAAATTCACCCCTCCACTTT.

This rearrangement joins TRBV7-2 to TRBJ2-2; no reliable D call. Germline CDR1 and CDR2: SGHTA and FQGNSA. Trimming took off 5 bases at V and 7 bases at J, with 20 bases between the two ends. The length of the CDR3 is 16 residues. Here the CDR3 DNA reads TGTGCCAGCAGCCCTATGGTTACATGGGGATACGGGGAGCTGTTTTTT. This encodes CASSPMVTWGYGELFF. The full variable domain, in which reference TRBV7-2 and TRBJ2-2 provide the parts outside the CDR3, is GAGVSQSPSNKVTEKGKDVELRCDPISGHTALYWYRQSLGQGLEFLIYFQGNSAPDKSGLPSDRFSAERTGGSVSTLTIQRTQQEDSAVYLCASSPMVTWGYGELFFGEGSRLTVL.

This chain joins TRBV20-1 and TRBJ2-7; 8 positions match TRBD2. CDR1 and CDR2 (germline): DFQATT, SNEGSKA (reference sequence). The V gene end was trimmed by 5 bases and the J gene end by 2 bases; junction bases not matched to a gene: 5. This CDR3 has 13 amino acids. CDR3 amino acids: CSALAGGAYEQYF. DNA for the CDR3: TGCAGTGCTCTGGCGGGAGGAGCCTACGAGCAGTACTTC.

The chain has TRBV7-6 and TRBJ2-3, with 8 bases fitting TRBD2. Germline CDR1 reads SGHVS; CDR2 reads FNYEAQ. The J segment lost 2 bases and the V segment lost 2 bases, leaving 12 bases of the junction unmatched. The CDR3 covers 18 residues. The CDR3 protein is CASSLPPAASGSTDTQYF. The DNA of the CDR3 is TGTGCCAGCAGCTTACCCCCGGCCGCTAGCGGGTCCACAGATACGCAGTATTTT.

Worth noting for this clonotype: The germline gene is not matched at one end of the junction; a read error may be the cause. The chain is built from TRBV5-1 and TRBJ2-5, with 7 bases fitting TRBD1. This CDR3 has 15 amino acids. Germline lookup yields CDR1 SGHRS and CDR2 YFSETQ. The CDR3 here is CASSPTSTGRETRYF. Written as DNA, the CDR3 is TGCGCCAGCAGCCCGACATCGACAGGGCGAGAGACCCGGTACTTC.

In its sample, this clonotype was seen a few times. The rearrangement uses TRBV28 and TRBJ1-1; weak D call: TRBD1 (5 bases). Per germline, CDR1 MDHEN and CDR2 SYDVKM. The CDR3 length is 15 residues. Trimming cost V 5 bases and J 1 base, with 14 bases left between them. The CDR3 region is CASSPTPDRNTEAFF. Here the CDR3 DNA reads TGTGCCAGCAGTCCCACTCCTGACAGGAACACTGAAGCTTTCTTT.

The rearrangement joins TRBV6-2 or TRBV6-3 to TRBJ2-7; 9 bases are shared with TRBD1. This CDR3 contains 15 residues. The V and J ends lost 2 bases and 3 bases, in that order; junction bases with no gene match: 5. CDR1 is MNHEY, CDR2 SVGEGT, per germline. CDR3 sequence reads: CASSYGDRDIYEQYF. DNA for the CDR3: TGTGCCAGCAGTTACGGGGACAGGGACATCTACGAGCAGTACTTC.

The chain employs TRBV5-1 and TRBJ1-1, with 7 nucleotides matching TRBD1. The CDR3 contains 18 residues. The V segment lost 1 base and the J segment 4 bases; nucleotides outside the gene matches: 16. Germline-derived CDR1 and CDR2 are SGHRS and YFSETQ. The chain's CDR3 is CASSLRSGTALSRTEAFF. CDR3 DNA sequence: TGCGCCAGCAGCTTGAGGTCCGGGACAGCCCTATCCCGCACTGAAGCTTTCTTT.

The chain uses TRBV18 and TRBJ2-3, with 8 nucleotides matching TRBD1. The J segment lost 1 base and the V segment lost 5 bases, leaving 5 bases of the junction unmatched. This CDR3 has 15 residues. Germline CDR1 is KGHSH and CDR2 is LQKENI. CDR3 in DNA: TGTGCCAGCTCATCGACAGGGGCCCGCACAGATACGCAGTATTTT. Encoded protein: CASSSTGARTDTQYF.

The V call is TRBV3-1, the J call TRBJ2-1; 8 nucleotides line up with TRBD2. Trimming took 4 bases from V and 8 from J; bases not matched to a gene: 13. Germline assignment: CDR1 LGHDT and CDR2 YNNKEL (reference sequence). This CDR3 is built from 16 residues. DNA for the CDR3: TGTGCCAGCAGCCTCCTAGCGGGCGGGGGAGTTGATGAGCAGTTCTTC. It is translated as CASSLLAGGGVDEQFF.

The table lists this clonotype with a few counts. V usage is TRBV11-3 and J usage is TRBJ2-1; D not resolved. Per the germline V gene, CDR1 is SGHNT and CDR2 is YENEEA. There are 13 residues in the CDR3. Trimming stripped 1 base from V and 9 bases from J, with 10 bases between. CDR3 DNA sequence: TGTGCCAGCAGCTTAGGATGGGGTGGTGAGCAGTTCTTC. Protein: CASSLGWGGEQFF.

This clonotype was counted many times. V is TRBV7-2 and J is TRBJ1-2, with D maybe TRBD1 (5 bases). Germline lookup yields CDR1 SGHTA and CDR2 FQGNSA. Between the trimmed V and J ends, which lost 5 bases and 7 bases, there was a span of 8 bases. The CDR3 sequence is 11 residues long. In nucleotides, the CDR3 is TGTGCCAGCAGCCCAGGGATTGGCTACACCTTC. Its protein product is CASSPGIGYTF.